The rows below give T cell receptor beta chains drawn from one sample of a study of T cell changes during pregnancy in multiple sclerosis. Assay used: immunoSEQ multiplex PCR; TCRdb lists only in-frame clones, some missing. The data show tens of thousands of clones, over 90% seen once. The sequences come from CD4+ T cells from peripheral blood mononuclear cells, collected in the second trimester of pregnancy. These receptors were collected from a female donor with multiple sclerosis, enrolled in a pregnancy study. Both conserved end residues are part of each CDR3. Each record gives: V gene, J gene, clone size, D gene, CDR3 protein, CDR3 DNA. D genes are given only for firm matches. Clone size appears in some rows only: once, few, many, or a class for an expanded clone.

TRBV30	TRBJ2-7	.	.	CAGGLSRSFYEQYF	TGTGCCGGTGGGCTAAGCAGAAGCTTCTACGAGCAGTACTTC
TRBV7-6	TRBJ1-1	.	.	CANSLQGNTEAFF	TGTGCCAACAGCTTACAGGGGAACACTGAAGCTTTCTTT
TRBV19	TRBJ2-3	.	.	CASSPTITDTQYF	TGTGCCAGTAGTCCTACGATTACAGATACGCAGTATTTT
TRBV7-8	TRBJ1-1	.	.	CASSLRPSHLNTEAFF	TGTGCCAGCAGCTTACGTCCTAGCCATCTGAACACTGAAGCTTTCTTT
TRBV7-2	TRBJ2-2	.	.	CASRLGGRGGTGELFF	TGTGCCAGCAGATTGGGTGGGCGGGGAGGCACCGGGGAGCTGTTTTTT
TRBV2	TRBJ1-2	few	.	CASRAEAGYTF	TGTGCCAGCAGGGCAGAGGCCGGCTACACCTTC
TRBV6-5	TRBJ1-1	.	.	CASSARTVNTEAFF	TGTGCCAGCAGTGCGAGAACGGTGAACACTGAAGCTTTCTTT
TRBV19	TRBJ1-2	.	.	CASSSGTNYGYTF	TGTGCCAGTAGTAGCGGAACTAACTATGGCTACACCTTC
TRBV11-3	TRBJ2-2	.	.	CASSPSDSNTGELFF	TGTGCCAGCAGCCCATCTGACTCTAACACCGGGGAGCTGTTTTTT
TRBV7-2	TRBJ2-3	once	TRBD2	CASSRTAAGGLTDTQYF	TGTGCCAGCAGCCGGACAGCAGCGGGAGGATTAACAGATACGCAGTATTTT
TRBV7-2	TRBJ2-1	.	TRBD2	CASSPSSGGGANEQFF	TGTGCCAGCAGCCCCTCATCGGGCGGGGGGGCCAATGAGCAGTTCTTC
TRBV19	TRBJ1-1	.	.	CASSIDWNTEAFF	TGTGCCAGTAGTATAGACTGGAACACTGAAGCTTTCTTT
TRBV7-9	TRBJ2-1	.	.	CASSLDGGSINEQFF	TGTGCCAGCAGCTTAGACGGGGGTTCCATCAATGAGCAGTTCTTC
TRBV15	TRBJ1-4	.	.	CATSARFLEKLFF	TGTGCCACCAGCGCTCGATTCCTAGAAAAACTGTTTTTT
TRBV7-9	TRBJ2-7	.	.	CASSFIGGDEQYF	TGTGCCAGCAGCTTCATTGGCGGGGACGAGCAGTACTTC
TRBV9	TRBJ2-1	.	TRBD1	CASSVSNRGYNEQFF	TGTGCCAGCAGCGTAAGCAACAGGGGGTACAATGAGCAGTTCTTC
TRBV4-3	TRBJ1-2	.	.	CASSQDWWRADSYTF	TGCGCCAGCAGCCAAGATTGGTGGAGGGCTGATAGCTACACCTTC
TRBV30	TRBJ1-5	few	.	CAWSVGQNQPQHF	TGTGCCTGGAGTGTAGGACAGAATCAGCCCCAGCATTTT
TRBV30	TRBJ1-3	.	.	CAWSLSGVSGNTIYF	TGTGCCTGGAGTTTGTCCGGAGTCTCTGGAAACACCATATATTTT
TRBV5-1	TRBJ1-1	.	TRBD1	CASRPDRGNTEAFF	TGCGCCAGCAGACCGGACAGGGGGAACACTGAAGCTTTCTTT
TRBV5-1	TRBJ1-1	.	TRBD1	CASSLAEGAQAFF	TGCGCCAGCAGCTTGGCCGAGGGGGCGCAAGCTTTCTTT
TRBV9	TRBJ2-7	.	.	CASSVETASSYEQYF	TGTGCCAGCAGCGTGGAGACGGCTAGCTCCTACGAGCAGTACTTC
TRBV4-1	TRBJ2-5	once	TRBD2	CASSQEGLAETLPQYF	TGCGCCAGCAGCCAAGAGGGACTAGCGGAAACTCTGCCCCAGTACTTC
TRBV18	TRBJ1-3	.	.	CASSPLSRLGGTGNTIYF	TGTGCCAGCTCACCACTCTCCCGGTTGGGGGGGACTGGAAACACCATATATTTT
TRBV19	TRBJ2-1	.	TRBD2	CASRIAGGPEQFF	TGTGCCAGTAGGATAGCGGGAGGGCCTGAGCAGTTCTTC
TRBV5-8	TRBJ1-1	.	.	CASSWRGQLNTEAFF	TGTGCCAGCAGCTGGCGGGGTCAATTGAACACTGAAGCTTTCTTT
TRBV7-2	TRBJ1-1	.	TRBD1	CASSVGGTGAMNTEAFF	TGTGCCAGCAGCGTTGGTGGGACAGGGGCTATGAACACTGAAGCTTTCTTT
TRBV9	TRBJ2-1	.	.	CASSLSGLPKQFF	TGTGCCAGCAGCCTCAGTGGACTGCCCAAGCAGTTCTTC
TRBV5-1	TRBJ1-2	.	.	CASSLDRAEWNGYTF	TGCGCCAGCAGCTTGGACAGGGCTGAATGGAATGGCTACACCTTC
TRBV18	TRBJ1-2	.	.	CASSLTTEPGDGYTF	TGTGCCAGCTCACTGACGACAGAGCCAGGGGATGGCTACACCTTC
TRBV14	TRBJ2-1	.	.	CASSHNREGFDNEQFF	TGTGCCAGCAGCCATAACAGGGAAGGCTTTGACAATGAGCAGTTCTTC
TRBV10-3	TRBJ2-5	.	.	CAISATSTETQYF	TGTGCCATCAGTGCGACTAGTACGGAGACCCAGTACTTC
TRBV6-5	TRBJ1-1	.	TRBD1	CASSYSAYGQGSEAFF	TGTGCCAGCAGTTATTCCGCATACGGACAGGGCTCTGAAGCTTTCTTT
TRBV7-9	TRBJ2-7	.	TRBD1	CASSERKGQGYEQYF	TGTGCCAGCAGCGAGAGAAAAGGACAGGGTTACGAGCAGTACTTC
TRBV4-2	TRBJ2-3	.	TRBD2	CASSRTLAGGTDTQYF	TGTGCCAGCAGCCGAACACTAGCGGGGGGGACAGATACGCAGTATTTT
TRBV13	TRBJ2-7	.	TRBD1	CASSSRQGSDEQYF	TGTGCCAGCAGCTCCCGACAGGGGTCGGACGAGCAGTACTTC
TRBV29-1	TRBJ2-7	.	TRBD1	CSVGTGGDEQYF	TGCAGCGTTGGGACAGGGGGCGACGAGCAGTACTTC